Included here is one T cell receptor (beta chain) sequence, with context. Only in-frame clones appear in the TCRdb table, and some are missing; sequencing was by immunoSEQ multiplex PCR. In the table there are more than 200,000 clones, around 80% of which are singletons. These data belong to a study of blood T cell repertoires in COVID-19. CDR3 length: 15 amino acids. Germline-derived CDR1 and CDR2 are SGHNT and YENEEA. V dropped 4 bases and J dropped 5; count of bases not matched to a gene: 10. The genes are TRBV11-3 and TRBJ2-5; TRBD2 aligns across 7 bases. The TCR comes from a man in his forties with active or convalescent COVID-19. The specimen sequenced was peripheral blood. In DNA form, the CDR3 reads TGTGCCAGCAGCTCCGGGGACCTCGGGGGGGAGACCCAGTACTTC. Translation: CASSSGDLGGETQYF. Complete variable domain (other parts from reference TRBV11-3 and TRBJ2-5): EAGVVQSPRYKIIEKKQPVAFWCNPISGHNTLYWYLQNLGQGPELLIRYENEEAVDDSQLPKDRFSAERLKGVDSTLKIQPAELGDSAVYLCASSSGDLGGETQYFGPGTRLLVL.